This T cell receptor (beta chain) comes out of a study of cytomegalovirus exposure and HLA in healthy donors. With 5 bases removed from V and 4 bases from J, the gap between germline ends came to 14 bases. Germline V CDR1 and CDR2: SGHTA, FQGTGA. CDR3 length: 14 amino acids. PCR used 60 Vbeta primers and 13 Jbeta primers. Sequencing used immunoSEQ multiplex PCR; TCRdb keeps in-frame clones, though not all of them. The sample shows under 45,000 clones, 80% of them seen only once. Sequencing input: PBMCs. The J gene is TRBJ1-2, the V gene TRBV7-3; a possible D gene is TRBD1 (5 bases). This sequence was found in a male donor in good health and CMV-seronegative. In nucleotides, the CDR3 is TGTGCCAGCAGCCCTCATCAGGGCGCCTATGGCTACACCTTC. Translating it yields CASSPHQGAYGYTF.